Below are 27 T cell receptor beta chains sequenced from a single sample in a study of blood T cell repertoires in COVID-19. Only in-frame clones appear in the TCRdb table, and some are missing; sequencing was by immunoSEQ multiplex PCR. The table lists about 220,000 clones, roughly 88% of them singletons. Sequencing was done on a sample of PBMCs or T cells enriched from blood (not recorded which). The receptors come from a woman in her 50s with acute COVID-19.

V and J are TRBV28 and TRBJ2-1, with D possibly matching TRBD1 (6 bases). The V end lost 5 bases, the J end lost 8 bases, and 19 bases lay between the germline ends. Germline CDR1 and CDR2: MDHEN and SYDVKM. This CDR3 spans 15 amino acids. The CDR3 region is CASSTHRERYDEQFF. CDR3 DNA sequence: TGTGCCAGCAGTACCCACAGGGAGAGGTACGATGAGCAGTTCTTC.

This chain links TRBV9 with TRBJ2-3; 7 bases are a match to TRBD2. The CDR3 runs to 14 residues. V lost 3 bases and J lost 2; bases outside the gene matches: 3. Germline V lookup: CDR1 SGDLS, CDR2 YYNGEE. The CDR3 DNA follows: TGTGCCAGCAGCGATAGCGGGTCCACAGATACGCAGTATTTT. This gives the protein CASSDSGSTDTQYF. The full variable domain, its missing parts supplied by reference TRBV9 and TRBJ2-3, is DSGVTQTPKHLITATGQRVTLRCSPRSGDLSVYWYQQSLDQGLQFLIQYYNGEERAKGNILERFSAQQFPDLHSELNLSSLELGDSALYFCASSDSGSTDTQYFGPGTRLTVL.

This sequence joins TRBV28 and TRBJ2-7, with 10 positions matching TRBD1. Germline V gene data show CDR1 as MDHEN and CDR2 as SYDVKM. CDR3 length: 15 amino acids. Trimming took 6 bases from V and 2 from J; bases not matched to a gene: 7. The DNA of the CDR3 is TGTGCCAGCAGGCCGGACAGGGGGGGGCCCTACGAGCAGTACTTC. Its translation is CASRPDRGGPYEQYF. Full variable domain (outside the CDR3, taken from reference TRBV28 and TRBJ2-7): DVKVTQSSRYLVKRTGEKVFLECVQDMDHENMFWYRQDPGLGLRLIYFSYDVKMKEKGDIPEGYSVSREKKERFSLILESASTNQTSMYLCASRPDRGGPYEQYFGPGTRLTVT.

This chain uses TRBV5-1 with TRBJ2-7; 11 nucleotides match TRBD1. Unmatched junction bases numbered 1, after V lost 3 bases and J lost 5 bases. Per the germline V gene, CDR1 is SGHRS and CDR2 is YFSETQ. CDR3 length: 13 amino acids. CDR3 region: CASSWGQGDEQYF. For the CDR3, the DNA is TGCGCCAGCAGCTGGGGACAGGGGGACGAGCAGTACTTC.

This sequence joins TRBV29-1 and TRBJ2-5; 7 bases are a match to TRBD1. Germline assignment: CDR1 SQVTM and CDR2 ANQGSEA. The CDR3 contains 13 residues. The V and J ends lost 6 bases and 2 bases, in that order; junction bases with no gene match: 6. The DNA for the CDR3 is TGCAGCGTGGGGACAGCGCTTCAAGAGACCCAGTACTTC. Its protein is CSVGTALQETQYF.

The rearrangement joins TRBV5-1 to TRBJ2-1, with 14 bases identical to TRBD2. Germline V CDR1 and CDR2: SGHRS, YFSETQ. V trimming: 5 bases; J trimming: 0 bases; junction bases outside the gene matches: 4. The CDR3 has 17 amino acids. CDR3 coding DNA: TGCGCCAGCAGTCGGACTAGCGGGGGGAGCTCCTACAATGAGCAGTTCTTC. Protein: CASSRTSGGSSYNEQFF.

The chain recombines TRBV7-2 with TRBJ2-2, with D possibly TRBD2 on 6 matching bases. In germline, CDR1 is SGHTA, CDR2 FQGNSA. V was clipped by 4 bases and J by 2 bases, with 8 bases between them. The CDR3 is made up of 14 amino acids. The CDR3 DNA sequence: TGTGCCAGCAGCTGGGACTTTAACACCGGGGAGCTGTTTTTT. Amino acids: CASSWDFNTGELFF.

The J gene is TRBJ1-1, the V gene TRBV5-1; D gene unclear. V lost 4 bases and J 3 bases, leaving 10 bases between the germline ends. CDR1 SGHRS and CDR2 YFSETQ come from the germline V gene. This CDR3 comprises 13 residues. The CDR3 reads CASSTGIDTEAFF. CDR3 DNA sequence: TGCGCCAGCAGCACCGGGATTGACACTGAAGCTTTCTTT.

This clone came up a few times. V and J are TRBV27 and TRBJ2-7; a weak D match, TRBD1 (6 bases). The CDR3 spans 12 residues. The ends were cut back, 7 bases at V and 3 bases at J, with 10 bases in the middle. Germline V gives CDR1 MNHEY, CDR2 SMNVEV (reference sequence). The CDR3 spells CASKSQGYEQYF. In DNA, the CDR3 is TGTGCCAGCAAGTCACAGGGCTACGAGCAGTACTTC.

The chain joins TRBV13 to TRBJ2-3, with 10 bases lining up with TRBD2. This CDR3 has 15 amino acids. The V gene end was trimmed by 4 bases and the J gene end by 4 bases; junction bases not matched to a gene: 5. CDR1 and CDR2 from the germline V gene are PRHDT and FYEKMQ (reference sequence). The CDR3: CASSSSGRSADTQYF. The CDR3 DNA follows: TGTGCCAGCAGCTCTAGCGGGAGATCCGCAGATACGCAGTATTTT.

This chain connects TRBV4-1 to TRBJ1-1, with D hard to call. CDR3 size: 14 residues. V dropped 1 base and J dropped 7 bases, with 13 bases sitting between them. CDR1 MGHRA and CDR2 YSYEKL come from the germline V gene. CDR3 bases: TGCGCCAGCAGCCAAGGGGAGGGATGGGATGAAGCTTTCTTT. Amino acids: CASSQGEGWDEAFF.

The rearrangement uses TRBV27 and TRBJ2-1; 9 bases map to TRBD2. The germline gives CDR1 MNHEY, CDR2 SMNVEV (reference sequence). The CDR3 sequence is 21 residues long. The V gene end was trimmed by 0 bases and the J gene end by 3 bases; junction bases not matched to a gene: 18. The CDR3: CASSLSLAGTGVSGHYNEQFF. In DNA, the CDR3 is TGTGCCAGCAGTTTATCACTAGCGGGTACCGGGGTTTCGGGGCACTACAATGAGCAGTTCTTC.

V and J are TRBV7-2 and TRBJ1-5, with unresolved D. The CDR3 length is 14 residues. Germline CDR1 SGHTA, CDR2 FQGNSA. Between the trimmed V and J ends, which lost 3 bases and 0 bases, there was a span of 6 bases. For the CDR3, the DNA is TGTGCCAGCAGCTTGACACATAGCAATCAGCCCCAGCATTTT. Its protein is CASSLTHSNQPQHF.

The chain combines TRBV6-6 with TRBJ1-2, with TRBD1 matching over 9 bases. CDR1 and CDR2 from the germline V gene are MNHNY and SVGAGI (reference sequence). The CDR3 is made up of 14 amino acids. V lost 7 bases, J lost 8 bases, and 11 bases stayed unmatched. CDR3 sequence (DNA): TGTGCCAGCATTAGACAGGGGGTTCTTGAGGGCTACACCTTC. It specifies CASIRQGVLEGYTF.

The rearrangement links TRBV6-1 to TRBJ1-2; a possible D gene is TRBD1 (5 bases). The CDR3 is 13 amino acids. V dropped 0 bases and J dropped 4 bases, with 6 bases sitting between them. Germline loops: CDR1 MNHNS, CDR2 SASEGT. CDR3 nucleotide sequence: TGTGCCAGCAGTGAAGCAACAGGCTATGGCTACACCTTC. Translating it yields CASSEATGYGYTF.

In this sample, this clone turned up once. V and J are TRBV5-4 and TRBJ2-1; 9 bases line up with TRBD2. The CDR3 runs to 16 residues. The V gene's germline CDR1 is SGHNT and CDR2 YYREEE (reference sequence). V lost 0 bases, J lost 4 bases, and 5 bases stayed unmatched. CDR3 protein: CASSLVTLAGYNEQFF. The CDR3 DNA follows: TGTGCCAGCAGCTTGGTGACCCTAGCGGGGTACAATGAGCAGTTCTTC.

The chain employs TRBV6-6 and TRBJ1-6; D gene uncertain. The ends were cut back, 9 bases at V and 8 bases at J, with 5 bases in the middle. The CDR3 is 10 amino acids. CDR1 and CDR2 (germline): MNHNY, SVGAGI (reference sequence). Here the CDR3 reads CARPDSPLHF. The DNA of the CDR3 is TGTGCCAGACCAGATTCACCCCTCCACTTT.

The rearrangement uses TRBV27 and TRBJ2-7; the match to TRBD1 covers 12 bases. The ends lost 4 bases at V and 1 base at J; junction bases unmatched: 5. The germline gives CDR1 MNHEY, CDR2 SMNVEV (reference sequence). The CDR3 is made up of 16 amino acids. CDR3 loop: CASSWGQGAISYEQYF. CDR3 nucleotide sequence: TGTGCCAGCAGTTGGGGACAGGGGGCAATTTCCTACGAGCAGTACTTC.

The chain links TRBV7-3 to TRBJ1-5, with D possibly TRBD1 on 6 matching bases. Germline V CDR1 and CDR2: SGHTA, FQGTGA. This CDR3 is built from 16 residues. The V and J ends lost 5 bases and 0 bases respectively, with 14 bases between them. In nucleotides, the CDR3 is TGTGCCAGCAGCCCCCTCCGGGACATTAGCAATCAGCCCCAGCATTTT. This sequence encodes CASSPLRDISNQPQHF.

The chain combines TRBV7-2 with TRBJ1-4; possible D gene TRBD1, 5 bases. With 6 bases removed from V and 4 bases from J, the gap between germline ends came to 12 bases. Germline-derived CDR1 and CDR2 are SGHTA and FQGNSA. The CDR3 consists of 14 residues. CDR3 loop: CASSLQGGNEKLFF. DNA for the CDR3: TGTGCCAGCAGTCTCCAGGGAGGTAATGAAAAACTGTTTTTT.

The V call is TRBV3-1 (or the pseudogene TRBV3-2), the J call TRBJ2-7; tentatively, D is TRBD1 (6 bases). Germline CDR1 reads LGHDT; CDR2 reads YNNKEL (reference sequence). The CDR3 extends over 16 amino acids. Trimming stripped 1 base from V and 3 bases from J, with 16 bases between. In DNA, the CDR3 is TGTGCCAGCAGCCAAGGGGGATCAGGGGCTTTCTACGAGCAGTACTTC. Translation: CASSQGGSGAFYEQYF.

This clone was detected ten times or more. The CDR3 spells CASSRPGPHYEQYF. CDR3 coding DNA: TGTGCCAGCAGCCGGCCAGGTCCTCACTACGAGCAGTACTTC. The chain joins TRBV3-1 (or the pseudogene TRBV3-2) to TRBJ2-7; D call uncertain. Germline assignment: CDR1 LGHDT and CDR2 YNNKEL (reference sequence). The V gene lost 4 bases and the J gene lost 3 bases, with 13 bases spanning the gap. The CDR3 is 14 residues long.

The CDR3 spells CASSSPSGAVFHEQFF. CDR3 sequence (DNA): TGTGCCAGCAGTTCCCCCAGCGGGGCGGTTTTCCATGAGCAGTTCTTC. This chain uses TRBV27 with TRBJ2-1; 7 bases match TRBD2. The CDR3 runs 16 residues. Trimming cost V 4 bases and J 8 bases; bases outside gene matches: 14. The germline V gene encodes CDR1 MNHEY and CDR2 SMNVEV (reference sequence).

The chain links TRBV5-5 to TRBJ1-1; 7 positions agree with TRBD1. Trimming at V came to 8 bases and at J to 4 bases, leaving 14 bases not matched to a gene. The germline V gene encodes CDR1 SGHKS and CDR2 YYEKEE (reference sequence). This CDR3 has 15 residues. The CDR3 coding sequence is TGTGCCAGTCAGATATTAAGGGGGCGCGGCACTGAAGCTTTCTTT. It codes for CASQILRGRGTEAFF.

The chain is built from TRBV9 and TRBJ2-7; unclear D gene. The length of the CDR3 is 11 residues. Germline loops: CDR1 SGDLS, CDR2 YYNGEE. V lost 3 bases and J lost 1, with 2 bases in between. Here the CDR3 reads CASSASYEQYF. CDR3 DNA: TGTGCCAGCAGCGCGTCCTACGAGCAGTACTTC.

The rearrangement joins TRBV6-6 to TRBJ1-2; D is perhaps TRBD1 (5 bases). Germline values: CDR1 MNHNY, CDR2 SVGAGI (reference sequence). The ends were cut back, 10 bases at V and 5 bases at J, with 11 bases in the middle. The CDR3 covers 11 residues. CDR3 nucleotide sequence: TGTGCCATCACGGGGGGGTATGGCTACACCTTC. Protein: CAITGGYGYTF.

This chain links TRBV6-4 with TRBJ2-3, with 9 nucleotides matching TRBD2. Germline V gives CDR1 MRHNA, CDR2 SNTAGT. Germline trimming cut 10 bases from V and 2 bases from J; bases unmatched to any gene: 7. The CDR3 is 14 amino acids. The DNA of the CDR3 is TGTGCCACCTCAGCGGGAGGCCCCACAGATACGCAGTATTTT. Translation gives CATSAGGPTDTQYF.